Listed below are T cell receptor beta chains from one sample, sequenced in a study of shared clonotypes between healthy human individuals. This table comes from immunoSEQ multiplex PCR, and its TCRdb copy is limited to in-frame clones, with some not included. The table records some 1 million clones, around 76% of them present only once. Sequencing was carried out using memory CD4+ T cells sorted from blood. These receptors all come from a young man in good health. CDR3s include the opening cysteine and the closing phenylalanine or tryptophan.

v_gene	len	j_gene	CDR3aa
TRBV7-2	12	TRBJ2-3	CASSFSPDTQYF
TRBV5-1	16	TRBJ2-3	CASSFPPGDTTDTQYF
TRBV19	14	TRBJ2-6	CASSAQGGANVLTF
TRBV5-3	18	TRBJ2-7	CARSFTTGLEGSSYEQYF
TRBV6-6	14	TRBJ2-2	CASQGGSNTGELFF
TRBV5-1	14	TRBJ2-7	CASSLEGDSYEQYF
TRBV5-4	15	TRBJ2-5	CASSHLGRSQETQYF
TRBV2	13	TRBJ1-4	CASSADRGEKLFF
TRBV10-3	16	TRBJ2-7	CAISPTGTGSSYEQYF
TRBV4-3	20	TRBJ2-6	CASSQEVPGRVGSGANVLTF
TRBV18	15	TRBJ2-2	CASSEGLAGIGELFF
TRBV5-1	19	TRBJ2-1	CASSLLSGLAGGTKAEQFF
TRBV30	16	TRBJ2-6	CASSEISPSGANVLTF
TRBV2	12	TRBJ2-3	CASKGFTDTQYF
TRBV29-1	13	TRBJ2-3	CSVETGTLDTQYF
TRBV7-2	13	TRBJ1-1	CASSSRGRTEAFF
TRBV27	14	TRBJ2-1	CASNSGGSYNEQFF
TRBV7-9	19	TRBJ1-4	CASSSRDSGGRGTNEKLFF
TRBV7-2	15	TRBJ2-7	CASSLRSRGFDEQYF
TRBV27	12	TRBJ2-5	CATAAVLGPQYF
TRBV7-9	16	TRBJ2-2	CASSLLRRQRTGELFF
TRBV6-1	11	TRBJ2-1	CASEGRPQGFF
TRBV2	16	TRBJ1-5	CASSESGAREDQPQHF
TRBV9	13	TRBJ1-2	CASSQGYVRSYTF
TRBV27	14	TRBJ1-1	CASSTRQGWTEAFF
TRBV11-2	15	TRBJ2-7	CASSLGRTVSYEQYF
TRBV10-3	15	TRBJ2-7	CAISAGTDPTYEQYF
TRBV28	14	TRBJ1-1	CASTTGQGDTEAFF
TRBV2	14	TRBJ2-1	CASSDGLAGSSQFF
TRBV6-5	14	TRBJ1-1	CASSYSVVVTEAFF